The 4 T cell receptor beta chains below were found in one sample sequenced in a study of human T cells and chemical hapten exposure. In TCRdb, the RACE reads were re-called with MiXCR into one record per CDR3 protein. The sample yields around 60,000 distinct CDR3 sequences, around 7% seen once. Regarding time point: pre-sensitization, week 0. Treatment reported: therapeutic diphenylcyclopropenone sensitization with weekly scalp DPC. This material consisted of whole blood, taken in connection with sensitization to the hapten diphenylcyclopropenone (DPC). All receptors come from a woman under 40 with alopecia areata. Some clones in this sample may be carry-over from other donors' samples.

Many counts were recorded for this clonotype. CDR3 protein: CAIPRDRNPNTGELFF. For the CDR3, the DNA is TGTGCCATCCCCCGGGACCGTAATCCAAACACCGGGGAGCTGTTTTTT. J is TRBJ2-2 and V is TRBV10-3; the D call may be TRBD1 or TRBD2 (5 bases each). Germline-derived CDR1 and CDR2 are ENHRY and SYGVKD. This CDR3 contains 16 residues. Trimming took 8 bases from V and 2 from J, leaving 18 bases between them.

This clonotype was counted many times. The V and J genes are TRBV16 and TRBJ2-7; a weak D match, TRBD2 (5 bases). The CDR3 covers 14 residues. The germline V gene has CDR1 KGHSY and CDR2 FQNENV. V shed 1 base and J shed 4 bases, with 11 bases lying between them. CDR3 in DNA: TGTGCCAGCAGCCAATTCCGGGATTCTTACGAGCAGTACTTC. Translating gives CASSQFRDSYEQYF.

The CDR3, as DNA: TGTGCCAGCAGCCAAGATAGGGGGGGACAGGGAGACACTGAAGCTTTCTTT. Translating it yields CASSQDRGGQGDTEAFF. This chain connects TRBV4-2 to TRBJ1-1; 9 bases agree with TRBD1. Germline V gene data show CDR1 as LGHNA and CDR2 as YNFKEQ. Trimming removed 0 bases from V and 3 bases from J; junction bases left unmatched: 8. The CDR3 totals 17 residues.

The sample holds many counts of this clonotype. The rearrangement joins TRBV6-1 to TRBJ1-6, with D unresolved. The CDR3 is made up of 16 amino acids. Trimming took 2 bases from V and 6 from J, leaving 14 bases between them. Germline values: CDR1 MNHNS, CDR2 SASEGT. The CDR3 sequence: CASSELFSGFNSPLHF. The CDR3 coding sequence is TGTGCCAGCAGTGAACTTTTTTCGGGGTTTAATTCACCCCTCCACTTT.